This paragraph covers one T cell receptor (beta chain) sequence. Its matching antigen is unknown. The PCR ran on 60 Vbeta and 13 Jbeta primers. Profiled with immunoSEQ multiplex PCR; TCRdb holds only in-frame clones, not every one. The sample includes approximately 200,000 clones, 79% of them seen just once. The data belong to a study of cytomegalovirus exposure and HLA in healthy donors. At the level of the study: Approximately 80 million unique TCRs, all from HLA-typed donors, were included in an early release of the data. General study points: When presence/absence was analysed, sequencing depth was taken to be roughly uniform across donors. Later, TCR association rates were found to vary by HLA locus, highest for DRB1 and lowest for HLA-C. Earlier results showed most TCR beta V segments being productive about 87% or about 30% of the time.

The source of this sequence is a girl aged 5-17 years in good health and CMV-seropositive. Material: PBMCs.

CDR3 sequence (DNA): TGTGCCAGCAGCTTGGTGTGGGGAGGAGTCGCGAACACCGGGGAGCTGTTTTTT. Protein: CASSLVWGGVANTGELFF. The rearrangement uses TRBV5-8 and TRBJ2-2; weak D call: TRBD2 (6 bases). The germline CDR1 and CDR2 sequences are SGHTS and YDEGEE. Trimming pared 0 bases from V and 0 bases from J, leaving 15 bases between. The CDR3 runs 18 residues.